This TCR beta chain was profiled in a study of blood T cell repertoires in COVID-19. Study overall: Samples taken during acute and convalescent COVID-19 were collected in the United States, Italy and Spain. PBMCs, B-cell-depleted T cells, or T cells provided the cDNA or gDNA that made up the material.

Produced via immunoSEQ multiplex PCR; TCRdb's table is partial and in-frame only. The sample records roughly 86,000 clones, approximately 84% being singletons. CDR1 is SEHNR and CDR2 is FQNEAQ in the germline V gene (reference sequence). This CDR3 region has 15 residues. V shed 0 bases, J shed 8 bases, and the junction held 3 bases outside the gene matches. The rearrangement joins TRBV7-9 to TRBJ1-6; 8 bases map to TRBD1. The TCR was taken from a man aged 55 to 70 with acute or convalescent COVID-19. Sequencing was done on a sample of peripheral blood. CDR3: CASSLALTGDSPLHF. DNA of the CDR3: TGTGCCAGCAGCTTAGCGTTGACAGGGGATTCACCCCTCCACTTT.